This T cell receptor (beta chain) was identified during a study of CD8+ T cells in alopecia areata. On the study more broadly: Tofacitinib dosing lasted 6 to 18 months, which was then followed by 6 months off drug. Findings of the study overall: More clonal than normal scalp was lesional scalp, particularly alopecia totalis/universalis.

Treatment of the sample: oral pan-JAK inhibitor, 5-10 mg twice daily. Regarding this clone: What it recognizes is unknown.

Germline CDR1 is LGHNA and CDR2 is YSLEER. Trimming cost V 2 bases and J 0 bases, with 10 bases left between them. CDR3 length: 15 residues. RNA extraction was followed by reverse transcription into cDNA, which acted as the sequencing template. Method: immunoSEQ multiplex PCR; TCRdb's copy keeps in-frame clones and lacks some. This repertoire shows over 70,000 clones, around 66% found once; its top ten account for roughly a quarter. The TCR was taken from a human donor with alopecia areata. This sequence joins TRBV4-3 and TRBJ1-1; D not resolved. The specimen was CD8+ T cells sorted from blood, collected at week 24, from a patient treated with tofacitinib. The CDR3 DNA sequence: TGCGCCAGCAGCCAACAAGGACGGATGAACACTGAAGCTTTCTTT. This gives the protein CASSQQGRMNTEAFF.